This T cell receptor (beta chain) comes out of a study of pediatric ulcerative colitis. Here immunoSEQ multiplex PCR was the method, and the copy in TCRdb shows in-frame clones only, minus some. In the table there are approximately 22,000 clones, about 71% of which are singletons. One to two pinch biopsies were taken from the rectum during colonoscopy. This clone came up a few times. Its antigen is still unknown. V was clipped by 4 bases and J by 3 bases, with 10 bases between them. Germline V gene data show CDR1 as SGHAT and CDR2 as FQNNGV. The CDR3 spans 14 residues. Points from the study as a whole: Rectal repertoires separated controls, mild-moderate and acute severe colitis.

The chain links TRBV11-2 to TRBJ1-3; D ambiguous. The material sequenced was gut tissue. The TCR sequence derives from a boy between 10 and 17 years old with severe ulcerative colitis. This CDR3 reads CASSSQAGGNTIYF. The CDR3 nucleotides read TGTGCCAGCAGCTCCCAAGCGGGTGGAAACACCATATATTTT. Variable domain in full (rest from reference TRBV11-2 and TRBJ1-3): EAGVAQSPRYKIIEKRQSVAFWCNPISGHATLYWYQQILGQGPKLLIQFQNNGVVDDSQLPKDRFSAERLKGVDSTLKIQPAKLEDSAVYLCASSSQAGGNTIYFGEGSWLTVV.